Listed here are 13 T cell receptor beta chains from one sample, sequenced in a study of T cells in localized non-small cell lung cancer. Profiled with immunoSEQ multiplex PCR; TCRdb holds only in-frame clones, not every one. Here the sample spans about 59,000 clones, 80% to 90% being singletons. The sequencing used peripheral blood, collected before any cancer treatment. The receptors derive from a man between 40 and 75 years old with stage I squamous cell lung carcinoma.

The CDR3 nucleotides read TGCGCCAGCAGCCAAGATCGGGTTACCCGGGGACCCAGATACGAGCAGTACTTC. Amino acids: CASSQDRVTRGPRYEQYF. The genes are TRBV4-3 and TRBJ2-7; D is tentatively TRBD1 or TRBD2 (5 bases each). CDR1 LGHNA and CDR2 YSLEER come from the germline V gene. V was clipped by 0 bases and J by 4 bases, with 22 bases between them. There are 18 residues in the CDR3.

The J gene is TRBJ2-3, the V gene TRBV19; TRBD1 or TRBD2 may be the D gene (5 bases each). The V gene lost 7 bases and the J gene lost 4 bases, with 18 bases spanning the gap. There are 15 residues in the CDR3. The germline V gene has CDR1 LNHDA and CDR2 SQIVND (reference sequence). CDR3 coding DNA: TGTGCCAGTATCCCAAGGGGCCTAGCTGCAGATACGCAGTATTTT. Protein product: CASIPRGLAADTQYF.

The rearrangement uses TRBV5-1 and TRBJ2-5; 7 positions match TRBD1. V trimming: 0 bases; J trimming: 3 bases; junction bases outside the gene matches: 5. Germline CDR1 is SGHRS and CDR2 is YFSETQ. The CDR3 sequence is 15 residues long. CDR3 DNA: TGCGCCAGCAGCTTGGGGGTCGGGACAGAAGAGACCCAGTACTTC. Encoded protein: CASSLGVGTEETQYF. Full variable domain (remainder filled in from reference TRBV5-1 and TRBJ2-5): KAGVTQTPRYLIKTRGQQVTLSCSPISGHRSVSWYQQTPGQGLQFLFEYFSETQRNKGNFPGRFSGRQFSNSRSEMNVSTLELGDSALYLCASSLGVGTEETQYFGPGTRLLVL.

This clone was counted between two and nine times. CDR3 DNA: TGTGCCAGCAGCTTGAGTAACTATGGCTACACCTTC. This translates into CASSLSNYGYTF. The gene calls are TRBV5-6 and TRBJ1-2; D gene unclear. The V end was cut by 1 base, the J end by 1 base, with 2 bases between. The CDR3 is 12 residues long. Germline loops: CDR1 SGHDT, CDR2 YYEEEE. The full variable domain, in which reference TRBV5-6 and TRBJ1-2 provide the parts outside the CDR3, is DAGVTQSPTHLIKTRGQQVTLRCSPKSGHDTVSWYQQALGQGPQFIFQYYEEEERQRGNFPDRFSGHQFPNYSSELNVNALLLGDSALYLCASSLSNYGYTFGSGTRLTVV.

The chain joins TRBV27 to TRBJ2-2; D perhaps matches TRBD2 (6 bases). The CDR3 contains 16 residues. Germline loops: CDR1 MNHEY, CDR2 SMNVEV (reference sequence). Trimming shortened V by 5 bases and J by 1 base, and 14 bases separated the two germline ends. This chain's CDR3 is CASSPRGWENTGELFF. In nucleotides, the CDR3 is TGTGCCAGCAGTCCCCGGGGGTGGGAGAACACCGGGGAGCTGTTTTTT.

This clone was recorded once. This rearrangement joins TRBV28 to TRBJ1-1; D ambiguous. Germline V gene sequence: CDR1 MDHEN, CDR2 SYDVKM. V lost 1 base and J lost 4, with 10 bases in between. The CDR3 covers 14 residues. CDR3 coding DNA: TGTGCCAGCAGTTTATATGGTTTGGCCACTGAAGCTTTCTTT. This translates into CASSLYGLATEAFF.

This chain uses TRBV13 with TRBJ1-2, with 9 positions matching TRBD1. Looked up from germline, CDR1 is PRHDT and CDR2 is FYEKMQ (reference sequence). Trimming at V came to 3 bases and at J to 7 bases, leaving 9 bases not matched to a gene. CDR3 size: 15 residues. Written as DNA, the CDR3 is TGTGCCAGCAGCTTCCGGGACAGGGTGGTCGTTGGCTACACCTTC. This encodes CASSFRDRVVVGYTF. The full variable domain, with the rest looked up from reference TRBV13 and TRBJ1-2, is AAGVIQSPRHLIKEKRETATLKCYPIPRHDTVYWYQQGPGQDPQFLISFYEKMQSDKGSIPDRFSAQQFSDYHSELNMSSLELGDSALYFCASSFRDRVVVGYTFGSGTRLTVV.

CDR3 nucleotide sequence: TGCGCCAGCAGCCCGGGTGGGGCCAACGTCCTGACTTTC. Amino acid sequence: CASSPGGANVLTF. V gene TRBV5-1 combines with J gene TRBJ2-6, with D hard to call. Per the germline V gene, CDR1 is SGHRS and CDR2 is YFSETQ. The V and J ends lost 4 bases and 3 bases respectively, with 5 bases between them. CDR3 size: 13 residues.

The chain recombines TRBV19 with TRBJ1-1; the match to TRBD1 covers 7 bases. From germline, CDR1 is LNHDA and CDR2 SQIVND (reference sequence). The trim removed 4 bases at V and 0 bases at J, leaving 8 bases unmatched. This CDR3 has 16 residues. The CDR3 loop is CASSTGHGTVNTEAFF. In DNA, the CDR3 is TGTGCCAGTAGTACCGGACACGGGACAGTGAACACTGAAGCTTTCTTT. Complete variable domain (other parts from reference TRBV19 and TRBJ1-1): DGGITQSPKYLFRKEGQNVTLSCEQNLNHDAMYWYRQDPGQGLRLIYYSQIVNDFQKGDIAEGYSVSREKKESFPLTVTSAQKNPTAFYLCASSTGHGTVNTEAFFGQGTRLTVV.

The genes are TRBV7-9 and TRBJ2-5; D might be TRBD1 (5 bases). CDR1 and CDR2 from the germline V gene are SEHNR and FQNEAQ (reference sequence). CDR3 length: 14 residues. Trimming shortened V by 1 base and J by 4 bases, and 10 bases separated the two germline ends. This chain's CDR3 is CASSLGRVGETQYF. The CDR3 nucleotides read TGTGCCAGCAGCTTAGGCAGGGTAGGAGAGACCCAGTACTTC.

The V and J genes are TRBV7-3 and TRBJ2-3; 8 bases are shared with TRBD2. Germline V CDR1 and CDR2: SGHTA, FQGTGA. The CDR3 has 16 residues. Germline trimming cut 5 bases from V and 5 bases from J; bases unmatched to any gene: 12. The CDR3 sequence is CASSQPGGRDGDTQYF. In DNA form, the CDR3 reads TGTGCCAGCAGCCAACCGGGAGGGAGAGATGGAGATACGCAGTATTTT.

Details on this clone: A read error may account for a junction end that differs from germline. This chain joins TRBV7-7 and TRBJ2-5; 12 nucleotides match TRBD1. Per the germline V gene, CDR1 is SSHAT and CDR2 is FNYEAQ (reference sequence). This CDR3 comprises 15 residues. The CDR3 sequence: CASSPGQGAGETQYF. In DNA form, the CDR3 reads TGTGCTAGCAGTCCGGGACAGGGGGCAGGAGAGACCCAGTACTTC.

As DNA, the CDR3 is TGTGCCAGCAGTTGGGTGGGTCAGCCCCAGCATTTT. It is translated as CASSWVGQPQHF. The V call is TRBV28, the J call TRBJ1-5, with D uncertain. This CDR3 comprises 12 residues. Germline-derived CDR1 and CDR2 are MDHEN and SYDVKM. Trimming stripped 4 bases from V and 6 bases from J, with 7 bases between.